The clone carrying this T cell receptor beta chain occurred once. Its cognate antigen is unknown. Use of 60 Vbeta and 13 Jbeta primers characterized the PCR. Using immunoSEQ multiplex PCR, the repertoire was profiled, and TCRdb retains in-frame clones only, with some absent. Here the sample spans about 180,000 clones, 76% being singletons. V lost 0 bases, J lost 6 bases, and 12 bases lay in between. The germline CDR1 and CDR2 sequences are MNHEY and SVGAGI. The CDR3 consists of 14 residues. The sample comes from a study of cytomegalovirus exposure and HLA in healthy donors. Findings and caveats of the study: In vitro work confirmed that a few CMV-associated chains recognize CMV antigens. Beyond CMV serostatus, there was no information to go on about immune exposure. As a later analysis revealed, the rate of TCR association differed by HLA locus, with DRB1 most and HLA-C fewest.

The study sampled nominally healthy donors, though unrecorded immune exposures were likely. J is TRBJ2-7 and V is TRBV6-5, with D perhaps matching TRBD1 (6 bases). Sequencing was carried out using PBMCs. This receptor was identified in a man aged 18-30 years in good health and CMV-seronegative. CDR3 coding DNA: TGTGCCAGCAGTTACTCACAGGGCCTCGGCGAGCAGTACTTC. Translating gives CASSYSQGLGEQYF.